The present T cell receptor beta chain was sequenced within a study of immune evolution from preneoplasia to lung adenocarcinoma (dated by TCRdb to the early 2020s). Describing the broader study: Immune contexture across lung adenocarcinoma precursors and invasive adenocarcinoma was profiled using immune gene expression, TCR sequencing and multiplex immunofluorescence. Resected precursor lesions (AAH, AIS, MIA) and invasive adenocarcinomas were compared against paired morphologically normal lung tissue. Sample size was determined by specimen availability and not by a prior power calculation. Whole exome sequencing and methylation data from the same cohort of nodules were integrated with the immune data. The overall cohort was made up of 45 to 60 patients with pulmonary nodules who had surgical resection. TCR sequencing data were obtained from under 55 patients. The study reported that under 120 samples were used for TCR sequencing. POLYSOLVER was used to infer Class I HLA alleles from exome data, and LOHHLA was used to detect allele-specific HLA loss.

Between the V and J ends, shortened by 2 bases and 9 bases respectively, the junction contains 10 bases. The CDR3 goes from the cysteine to the phenylalanine over 11 residues. Only the CDR3 DNA is retained, 33 bases long and in frame from the first base. The germline V gene (reference sequence) provides CDR1 DFQATT and CDR2 SNEGSKA. Study-wide conclusions, independent of this receptor: The findings rested on association rather than direct causation, and larger cohorts with long-term follow-up and longitudinal biopsies were considered necessary. Top T cell clone frequencies were highest in normal lung and appeared to decrease progressively from AAH through AIS, MIA and invasive adenocarcinoma. Normal lung showed the highest clonality, whereas later-stage lesions appeared to have higher T cell density and diversity but lower clonality. Because all patients were from Japan and China, applicability to Western populations was uncertain.

The patients had resection in Japan or China between about 2014 and 2018. Two lung cancer pathologists independently reviewed H&E slides to confirm the histologic diagnosis of every case. The AllPrep DNA/RNA FFPE Kit was used to isolate DNA from FFPE tissue. With respect to this clone: What antigen it recognizes has not been identified. The record has no base qualities; no much larger clone is one base away.

The immunoSEQ hsTCRbeta Kit was used to sequence TCR beta CDR3 regions from DNA. As for how the authors treated the data: TCR sequencing data were analysed with the ImmunoSEQ Analyzer. T cell clonality was calculated on productive rearrangements as 1 minus Pielou's evenness. T cell diversity was measured with the inverse Simpson index on productive templates. T cell density was expressed as TCR beta template counts normalized to usable DNA, with usable DNA estimated by amplifying and sequencing housekeeping genes. Two-sided Kruskal-Wallis tests were used to compare TCR metrics between histologic stages. The source is immuneACCESS, and TCRdb retained only in-frame sequences with V and J called. Part of the clones is not carried over; for the studies checked, unresolved V genes explain less than half of this, and the remainder is unexplained. V and J calls and clone size are copied from that table; D and trimming were computed from the DNA. The sample profile shows over 6,500 clones; around 80% of them were found once. The ten largest make up less than 8.5% of the sample.

The V and J segments used are TRBV20-1 and TRBJ1-1; a tentative D call is TRBD1 (6 bases match). The sample taken for sequencing was FFPE adjacent normal lung tissue. This TCR was sampled from a person aged 70 to 85 with lung adenocarcinoma. The DNA sequence is given as TGCAGTGCTAGAAGGGGGGCTCAAGCTTTCTTT. Translation gives CSARRGAQAFF.